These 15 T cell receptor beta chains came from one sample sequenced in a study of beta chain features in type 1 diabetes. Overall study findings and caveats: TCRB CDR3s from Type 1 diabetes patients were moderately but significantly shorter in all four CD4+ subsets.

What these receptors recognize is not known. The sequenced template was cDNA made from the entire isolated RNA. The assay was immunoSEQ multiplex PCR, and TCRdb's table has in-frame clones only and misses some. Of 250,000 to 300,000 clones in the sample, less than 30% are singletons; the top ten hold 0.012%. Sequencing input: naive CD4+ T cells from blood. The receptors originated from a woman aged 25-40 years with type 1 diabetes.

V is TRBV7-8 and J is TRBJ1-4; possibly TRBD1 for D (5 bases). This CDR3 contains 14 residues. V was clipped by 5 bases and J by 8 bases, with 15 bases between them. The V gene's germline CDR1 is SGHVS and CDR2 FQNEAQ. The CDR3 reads CASSLRQMEEKLFF. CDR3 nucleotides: TGTGCCAGCAGCCTACGACAGATGGAGGAAAAACTGTTTTTT.

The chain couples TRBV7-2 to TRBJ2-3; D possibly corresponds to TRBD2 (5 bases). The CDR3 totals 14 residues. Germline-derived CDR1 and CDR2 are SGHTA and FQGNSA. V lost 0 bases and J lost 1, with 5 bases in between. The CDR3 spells CASSLAGGTDTQYF. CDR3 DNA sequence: TGTGCCAGCAGCTTAGCGGGAGGCACAGATACGCAGTATTTT.

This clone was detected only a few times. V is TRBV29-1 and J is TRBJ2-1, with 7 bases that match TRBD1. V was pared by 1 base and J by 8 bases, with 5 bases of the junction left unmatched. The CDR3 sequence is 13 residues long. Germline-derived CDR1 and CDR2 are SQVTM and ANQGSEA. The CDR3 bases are TGCAGCGTTGAAGCCCAGGGGGTCCATGAGCAGTTCTTC. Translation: CSVEAQGVHEQFF.

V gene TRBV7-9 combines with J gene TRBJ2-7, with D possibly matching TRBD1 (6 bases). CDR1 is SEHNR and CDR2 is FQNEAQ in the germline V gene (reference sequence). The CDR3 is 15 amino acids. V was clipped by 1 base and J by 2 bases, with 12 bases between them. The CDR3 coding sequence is TGTGCCAGCAGCTTAGGCGACAGGTGGACCTACGAGCAGTACTTC. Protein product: CASSLGDRWTYEQYF.

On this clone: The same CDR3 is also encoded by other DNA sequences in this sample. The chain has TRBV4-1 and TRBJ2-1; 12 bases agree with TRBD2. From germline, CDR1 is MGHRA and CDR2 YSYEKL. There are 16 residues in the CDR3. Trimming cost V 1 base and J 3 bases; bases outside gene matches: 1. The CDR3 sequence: CASSQALAGGYNEQFF. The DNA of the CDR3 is TGCGCCAGCAGCCAAGCACTAGCGGGAGGCTACAATGAGCAGTTCTTC.

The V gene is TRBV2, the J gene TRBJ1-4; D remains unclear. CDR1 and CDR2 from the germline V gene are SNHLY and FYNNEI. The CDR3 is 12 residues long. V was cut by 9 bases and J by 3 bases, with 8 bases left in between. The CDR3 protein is CARLGPNEKLFF. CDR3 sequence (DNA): TGTGCCAGACTAGGGCCTAATGAAAAACTGTTTTTT.

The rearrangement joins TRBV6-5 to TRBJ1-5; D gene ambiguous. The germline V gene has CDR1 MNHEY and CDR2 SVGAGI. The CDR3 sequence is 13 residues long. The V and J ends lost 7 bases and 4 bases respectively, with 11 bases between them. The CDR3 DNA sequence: TGTGCCAGCACTCCGAGCAGGAATCAGCCCCAGCATTTT. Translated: CASTPSRNQPQHF.

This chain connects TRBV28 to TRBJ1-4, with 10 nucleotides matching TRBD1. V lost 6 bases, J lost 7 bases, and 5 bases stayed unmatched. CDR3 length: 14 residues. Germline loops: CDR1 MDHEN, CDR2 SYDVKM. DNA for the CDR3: TGTGCCAGCAGCGGGGACAGGGGCTTTGAAAAACTGTTTTTT. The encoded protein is CASSGDRGFEKLFF.

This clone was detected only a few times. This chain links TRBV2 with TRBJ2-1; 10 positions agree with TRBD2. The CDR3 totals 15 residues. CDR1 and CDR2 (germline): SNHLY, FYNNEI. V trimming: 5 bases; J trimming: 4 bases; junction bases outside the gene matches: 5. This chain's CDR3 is CASSLAGGVYNEQFF. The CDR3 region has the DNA TGTGCCAGCAGTTTAGCGGGAGGTGTTTACAATGAGCAGTTCTTC.

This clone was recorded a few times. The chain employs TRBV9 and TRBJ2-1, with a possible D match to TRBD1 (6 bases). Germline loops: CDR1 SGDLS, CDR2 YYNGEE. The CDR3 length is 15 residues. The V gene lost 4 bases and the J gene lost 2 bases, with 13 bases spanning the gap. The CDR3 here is CASSLNQGTYNEQFF. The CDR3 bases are TGTGCCAGCAGCTTAAACCAGGGGACCTACAATGAGCAGTTCTTC.

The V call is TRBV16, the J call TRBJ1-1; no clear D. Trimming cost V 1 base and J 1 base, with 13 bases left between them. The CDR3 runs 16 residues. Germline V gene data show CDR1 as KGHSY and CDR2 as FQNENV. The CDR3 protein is CASSQYPTLSNTEAFF. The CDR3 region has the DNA TGTGCCAGCAGCCAATACCCCACTCTCTCGAACACTGAAGCTTTCTTT.

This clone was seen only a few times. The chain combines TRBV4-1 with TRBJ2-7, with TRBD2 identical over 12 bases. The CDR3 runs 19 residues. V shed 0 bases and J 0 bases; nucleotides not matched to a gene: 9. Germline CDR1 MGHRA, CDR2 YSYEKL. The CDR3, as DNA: TGCGCCAGCAGCCAAGAATCCTATAGGACTAGCGGGGCCTCCTACGAGCAGTACTTC. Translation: CASSQESYRTSGASYEQYF.

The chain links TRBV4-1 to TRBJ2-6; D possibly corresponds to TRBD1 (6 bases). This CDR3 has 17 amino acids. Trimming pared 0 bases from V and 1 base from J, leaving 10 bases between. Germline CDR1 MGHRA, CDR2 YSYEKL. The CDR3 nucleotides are TGCGCCAGCAGCCAAGACCCTACAGGGTCTGGGGCCAACGTCCTGACTTTC. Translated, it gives CASSQDPTGSGANVLTF.

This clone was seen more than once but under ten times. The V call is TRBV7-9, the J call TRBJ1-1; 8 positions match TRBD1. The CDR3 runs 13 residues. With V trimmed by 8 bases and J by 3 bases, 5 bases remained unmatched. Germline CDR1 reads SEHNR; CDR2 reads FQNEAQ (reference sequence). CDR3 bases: TGTGCCAGCGGCAGGGGGCTAGACACTGAAGCTTTCTTT. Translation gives CASGRGLDTEAFF.

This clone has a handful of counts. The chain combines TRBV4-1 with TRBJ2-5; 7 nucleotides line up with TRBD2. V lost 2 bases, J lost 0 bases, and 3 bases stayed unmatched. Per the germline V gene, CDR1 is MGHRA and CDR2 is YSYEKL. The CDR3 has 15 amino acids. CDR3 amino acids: CASSQFGLDQETQYF. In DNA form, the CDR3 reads TGCGCCAGCAGCCAATTCGGACTAGACCAAGAGACCCAGTACTTC.